This entry is about one T cell receptor (beta chain). Its antigen remains unidentified. The germline gives CDR1 SGHTA, CDR2 FQGNSA. V dropped 5 bases and J dropped 3 bases, with 14 bases sitting between them. The CDR3 sequence is 14 residues long. This sample is drawn from a study of T cell repertoires in cytomegalovirus infection. Study details: Recently identified HLA-C-restricted CMV epitopes and well-studied HLA-B-restricted CMV epitopes were used by the study. Study conclusions and caveats: Cumulative frequency (of public TCR beta family members) identified carriers of CMV plus the relevant HLA. In two of eight donors, the top clonotype was HLA-C-restricted CMV-specific.

TCRdb passed the reads through MiXCR, listing each CDR3 protein once. The sample lists under 120,000 distinct CDR3 sequences; under 55% were seen once. The sample in question was CD8+ T cells from cultured PBMCs, obtained from culture after CMV antigen stimulation. This clonotype originated in a human donor in good health (CMV status not recorded). Some clones in this sample may be carry-over from other donors' samples. V gene TRBV7-2 combines with J gene TRBJ2-7, with D perhaps assigned TRBD1 or TRBD2 (5 bases each). CDR3 sequence reads: CASSIPGTRYEQYF. As DNA, the CDR3 is TGTGCCAGCAGCATCCCGGGGACGCGCTACGAGCAGTACTTC. The full variable domain, in which reference TRBV7-2 and TRBJ2-7 provide the parts outside the CDR3, is GAGVSQSPSNKVTEKGKDVELRCDPISGHTALYWYRQSLGQGLEFLIYFQGNSAPDKSGLPSDRFSAERTGGSVSTLTIQRTQQEDSAVYLCASSIPGTRYEQYFGPGTRLTVT.